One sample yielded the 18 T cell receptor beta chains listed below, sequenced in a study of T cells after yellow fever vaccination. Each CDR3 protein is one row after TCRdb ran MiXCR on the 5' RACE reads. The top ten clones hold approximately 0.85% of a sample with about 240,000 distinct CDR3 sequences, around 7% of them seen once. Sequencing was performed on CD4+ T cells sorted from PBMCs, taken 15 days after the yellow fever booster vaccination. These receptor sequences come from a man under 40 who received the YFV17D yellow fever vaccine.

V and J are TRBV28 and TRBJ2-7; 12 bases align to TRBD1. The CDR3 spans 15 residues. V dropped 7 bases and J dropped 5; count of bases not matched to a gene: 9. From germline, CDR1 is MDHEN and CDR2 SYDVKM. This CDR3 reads CASITGTGGFHEQYF. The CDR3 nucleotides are TGTGCCAGCATCACCGGGACAGGGGGCTTCCACGAGCAGTACTTC.

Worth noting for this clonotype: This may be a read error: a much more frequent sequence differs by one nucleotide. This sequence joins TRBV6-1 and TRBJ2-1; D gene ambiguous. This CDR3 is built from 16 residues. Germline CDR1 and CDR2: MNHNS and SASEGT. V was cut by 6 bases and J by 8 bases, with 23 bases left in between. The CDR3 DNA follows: TGTGCCAGCAGGCCCCTGAGCCGTGGGAATGGGGATGAGCAGTTCTTC. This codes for CASRPLSRGNGDEQFF.

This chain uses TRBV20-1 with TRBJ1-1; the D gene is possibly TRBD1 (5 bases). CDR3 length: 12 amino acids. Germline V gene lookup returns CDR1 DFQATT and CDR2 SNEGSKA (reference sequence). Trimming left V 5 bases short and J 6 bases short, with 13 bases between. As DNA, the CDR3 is TGCAGTGCTCCGAAAGGGGAGTCTGAAGCTTTCTTT. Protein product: CSAPKGESEAFF.

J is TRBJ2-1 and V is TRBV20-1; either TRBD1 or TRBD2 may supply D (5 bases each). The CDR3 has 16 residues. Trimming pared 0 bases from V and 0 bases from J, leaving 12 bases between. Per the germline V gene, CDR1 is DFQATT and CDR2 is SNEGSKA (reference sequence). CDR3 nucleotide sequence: TGCAGTGCTAGAGACGGGGCGCGTAGCTCCTACAATGAGCAGTTCTTC. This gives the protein CSARDGARSSYNEQFF.

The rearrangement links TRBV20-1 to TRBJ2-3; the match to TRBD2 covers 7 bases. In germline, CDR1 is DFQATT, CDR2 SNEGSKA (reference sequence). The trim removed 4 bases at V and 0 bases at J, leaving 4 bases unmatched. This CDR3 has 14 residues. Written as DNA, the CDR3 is TGCAGTGCTACCCCGGGACTAAGCACAGATACGCAGTATTTT. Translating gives CSATPGLSTDTQYF.

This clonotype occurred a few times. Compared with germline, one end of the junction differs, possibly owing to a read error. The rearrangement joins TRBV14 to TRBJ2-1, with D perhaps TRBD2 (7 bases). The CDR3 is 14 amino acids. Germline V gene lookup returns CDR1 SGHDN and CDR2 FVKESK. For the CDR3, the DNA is TGTGCCAGTAGCCTCTGGGGGGGGGCCCATGAGCAGTTCTTC. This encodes CASSLWGGAHEQFF.

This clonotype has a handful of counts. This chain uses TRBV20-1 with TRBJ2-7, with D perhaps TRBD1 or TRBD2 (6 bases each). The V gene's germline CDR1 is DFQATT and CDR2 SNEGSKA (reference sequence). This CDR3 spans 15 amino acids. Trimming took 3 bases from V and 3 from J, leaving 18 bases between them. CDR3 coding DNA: TGCAGTGCTAGGAACTTCGGGGGCTCGGGCTACGAGCAGTACTTC. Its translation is CSARNFGGSGYEQYF.

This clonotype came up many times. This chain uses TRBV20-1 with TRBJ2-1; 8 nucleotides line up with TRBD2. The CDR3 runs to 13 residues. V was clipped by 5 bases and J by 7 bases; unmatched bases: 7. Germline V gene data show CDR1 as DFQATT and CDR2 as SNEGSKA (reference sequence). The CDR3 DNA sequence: TGCAGTGCTGTGAGAAGCGGGAGTAATGAGCAGTTCTTC. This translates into CSAVRSGSNEQFF.

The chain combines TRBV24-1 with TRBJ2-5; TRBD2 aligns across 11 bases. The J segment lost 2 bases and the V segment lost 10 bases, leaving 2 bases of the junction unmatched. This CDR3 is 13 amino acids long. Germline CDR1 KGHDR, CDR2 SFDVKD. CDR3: CATGLAAQETQYF. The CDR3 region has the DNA TGTGCCACGGGACTAGCGGCACAAGAGACCCAGTACTTC.

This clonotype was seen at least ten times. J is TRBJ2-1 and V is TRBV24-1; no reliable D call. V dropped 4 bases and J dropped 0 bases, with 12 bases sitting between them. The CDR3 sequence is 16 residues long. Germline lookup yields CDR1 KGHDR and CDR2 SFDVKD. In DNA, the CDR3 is TGTGCCACCAGTGAAAGACTCAAAAGCTCCTACAATGAGCAGTTCTTC. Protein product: CATSERLKSSYNEQFF.

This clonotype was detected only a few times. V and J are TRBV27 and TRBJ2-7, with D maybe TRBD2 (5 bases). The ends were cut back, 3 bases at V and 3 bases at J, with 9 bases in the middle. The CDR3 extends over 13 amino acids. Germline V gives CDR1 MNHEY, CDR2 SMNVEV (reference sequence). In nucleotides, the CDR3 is TGTGCCAGCAGTTTTTTACGGGGCTACGAGCAGTACTTC. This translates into CASSFLRGYEQYF.

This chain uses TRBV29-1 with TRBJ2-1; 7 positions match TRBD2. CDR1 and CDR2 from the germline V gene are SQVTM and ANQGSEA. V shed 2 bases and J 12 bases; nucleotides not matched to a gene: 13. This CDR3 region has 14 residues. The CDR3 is CSVELSSGHSRQFF. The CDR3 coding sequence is TGCAGCGTTGAATTGTCTAGCGGCCACAGTAGGCAGTTCTTC.

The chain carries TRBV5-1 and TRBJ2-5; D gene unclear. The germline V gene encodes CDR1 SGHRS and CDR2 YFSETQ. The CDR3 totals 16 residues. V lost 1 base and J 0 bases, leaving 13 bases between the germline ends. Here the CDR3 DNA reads TGCGCCAGCAGCTTGAATTCCTCGCGGTACCAAGAGACCCAGTACTTC. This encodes CASSLNSSRYQETQYF.

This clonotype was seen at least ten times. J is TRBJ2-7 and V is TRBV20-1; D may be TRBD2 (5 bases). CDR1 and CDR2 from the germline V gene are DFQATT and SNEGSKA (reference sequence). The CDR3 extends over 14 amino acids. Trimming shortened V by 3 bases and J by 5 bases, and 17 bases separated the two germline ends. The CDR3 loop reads CSASPGIHLNEQYF. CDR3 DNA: TGCAGTGCTAGCCCGGGAATCCATTTGAACGAGCAGTACTTC.

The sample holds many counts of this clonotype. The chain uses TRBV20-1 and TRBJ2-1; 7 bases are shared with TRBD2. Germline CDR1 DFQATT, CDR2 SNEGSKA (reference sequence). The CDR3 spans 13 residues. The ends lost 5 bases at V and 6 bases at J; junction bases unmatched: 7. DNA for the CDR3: TGCAGTGCTCATGGAAGCGGGACCAATGAGCAGTTCTTC. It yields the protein CSAHGSGTNEQFF.

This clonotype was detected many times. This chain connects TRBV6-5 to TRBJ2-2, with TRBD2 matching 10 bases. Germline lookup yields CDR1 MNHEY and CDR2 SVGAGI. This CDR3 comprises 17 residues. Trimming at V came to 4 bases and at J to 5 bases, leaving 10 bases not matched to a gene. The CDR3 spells CASSSLAGVTRTGELFF. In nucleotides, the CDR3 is TGTGCCAGCAGTTCTCTAGCGGGAGTCACGAGGACCGGGGAGCTGTTTTTT.

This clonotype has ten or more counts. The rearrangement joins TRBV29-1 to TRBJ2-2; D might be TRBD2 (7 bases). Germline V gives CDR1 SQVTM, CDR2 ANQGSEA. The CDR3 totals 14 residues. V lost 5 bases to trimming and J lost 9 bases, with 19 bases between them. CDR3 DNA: TGCAGCGTTAGTCCGGGGGGCGCCGACCGGGAGCTGTTTTTT. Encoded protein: CSVSPGGADRELFF.

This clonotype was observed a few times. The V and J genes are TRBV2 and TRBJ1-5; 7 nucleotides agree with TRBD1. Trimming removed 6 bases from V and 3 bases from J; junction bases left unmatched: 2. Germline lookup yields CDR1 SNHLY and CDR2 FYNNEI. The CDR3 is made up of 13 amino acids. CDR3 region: CASRGQFNQPQHF. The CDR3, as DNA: TGTGCCAGCAGGGGACAGTTCAATCAGCCCCAGCATTTT. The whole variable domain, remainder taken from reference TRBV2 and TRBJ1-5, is EPEVTQTPSHQVTQMGQEVILRCVPISNHLYFYWYRQILGQKVEFLVSFYNNEISEKSEIFDDQFSVERPDGSNFTLKIRSTKLEDSAMYFCASRGQFNQPQHFGDGTRLSIL.